Sequencing of this TCR beta chain was carried out in a study of post-analysis software for immune sequencing data. Broader study findings: The five TRBV segments detected at higher frequency in patients than in controls included TRBV5-6, TRBV5-1 and TRBV20-1.

V dropped 5 bases and J dropped 1 base, with 15 bases sitting between them. Per the germline V gene, CDR1 is WSHSY and CDR2 is SAAADI. The CDR3 totals 17 residues. Prepared libraries of TCR beta cDNA carried unique molecular identifiers. T cells numbering about 0.9 to 10 million yielded cDNA molecules that totaled about 500,000. TCRdb processed the PCR reads anew with MiXCR; each CDR3 protein has one entry. Seen here are fewer than 850,000 distinct CDR3 sequences, less than 35% observed once, and the top ten hold around 0.56%. A word on this clonotype: What it binds is unknown.

The rearrangement links TRBV10-2 to TRBJ2-6; D may be TRBD1 (6 bases). This sequence was found in a girl aged 10 to 17 with multiple sclerosis. Source material: blood. The CDR3 DNA is TGCGCCAGCAGTCCGCGGCAGGGGCTTTCTGGGGCCAACGTCCTGACTTTC. Encoded protein: CASSPRQGLSGANVLTF.